This T cell receptor beta chain appears in the sequencing data of a study of control samples from healthy donors and cancer patients. Clones were read by immunoSEQ multiplex PCR, and TCRdb kept only the in-frame ones, dropping some. The sample shows around 100,000 clones, roughly 92% of them seen only once. The CDR3 is 15 residues long. V was pared by 5 bases and J by 3 bases, with 2 bases of the junction left unmatched. CDR1 and CDR2 from the germline V gene are LGHDT and YNNKEL (reference sequence). This clonotype was obtained from a human donor in good health. The donor label of this sample is uncertain. Sequencing was carried out using blood. This chain connects TRBV3-1 (or the pseudogene TRBV3-2) to TRBJ2-6, with 9 bases identical to TRBD1. The CDR3 DNA follows: TGTGCCAGCAGCGGGACAGGGATTGGGGCCAACGTCCTGACTTTC. Translation: CASSGTGIGANVLTF.